The clone carrying this T cell receptor (beta chain) was detected a few times. Its specificity is not known. The data belong to a study of regulatory T cells in long-lasting Graves disease. From germline, CDR1 is SGHAT and CDR2 FQNNGV. The CDR3 is 17 residues long. Trimming cost V 5 bases and J 0 bases; bases outside gene matches: 11. Overall study results and limits: Accuracy may have suffered from the small sample size.

Specified time point: newly diagnosed GD, antithyroid drugs for less than 3 months. Making the TCR library involved RNA that had been extracted from PBMCs. Investigators prepared the TCR beta libraries by applying iRepertoire HTBI primers and Arm-PCR of CDR3 regions. One entry per CDR3 protein, called by TCRdb with MiXCR from the multiplex PCR reads. The sample carries roughly 610,000 distinct CDR3 sequences, less than 20% recorded once. The same data also went into a second study, on T cells in Graves' hyperthyroidism and ophthalmopathy.

This receptor was taken from a woman in her 30s with Graves disease. The V gene is TRBV11-2, the J gene TRBJ2-5; 8 nucleotides align to TRBD1. Here the sequenced sample was peripheral blood mononuclear cells (PBMCs), taken at new diagnosis, from a patient treated with antithyroid drugs. This chain's CDR3 is CASSRTYRGAYQETQYF. In nucleotides, the CDR3 is TGTGCCAGCAGCCGGACGTACAGGGGGGCCTACCAAGAGACCCAGTACTTC.